The TCR beta chain under discussion was sequenced for a study of human versus mouse CDR3 diversity and MHC coevolution. Germline values: CDR1 KGHSH, CDR2 LQKENI. V lost 2 bases to trimming and J lost 11 bases, with 19 bases between them. The CDR3 is 15 residues long. Some clones are missing from TCRdb's copy, which holds only in-frame ones; the method was immunoSEQ multiplex PCR. The profile shows roughly 80,000 clones, approximately 90% of them singletons. This clonotype was obtained from a person aged 25-75 years in good health. The genes are TRBV18 and TRBJ1-5, with TRBD1 as a possible D gene (5 bases). Source material: naive CD4+ T cells from blood. Sample subset: CD45RO-negative CD62L-positive naive CD4 T cells. The CDR3 region has the DNA TGTGCCAGCTCACCAAATAACAGGCTCGCTGAAGCCCAGCATTTT. Translation gives CASSPNNRLAEAQHF.